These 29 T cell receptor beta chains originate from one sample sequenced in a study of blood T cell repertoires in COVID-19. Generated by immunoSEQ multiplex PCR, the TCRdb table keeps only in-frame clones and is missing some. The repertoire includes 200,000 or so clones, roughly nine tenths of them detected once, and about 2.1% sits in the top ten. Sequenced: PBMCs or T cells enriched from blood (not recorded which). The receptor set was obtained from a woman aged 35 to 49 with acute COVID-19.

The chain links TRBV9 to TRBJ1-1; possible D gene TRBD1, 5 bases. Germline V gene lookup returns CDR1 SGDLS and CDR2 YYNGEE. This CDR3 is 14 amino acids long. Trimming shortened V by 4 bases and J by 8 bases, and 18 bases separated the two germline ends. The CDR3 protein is CASSPRAQGDEAFF. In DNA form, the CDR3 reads TGTGCCAGCAGCCCTCGGGCGCAGGGTGACGAAGCTTTCTTT.

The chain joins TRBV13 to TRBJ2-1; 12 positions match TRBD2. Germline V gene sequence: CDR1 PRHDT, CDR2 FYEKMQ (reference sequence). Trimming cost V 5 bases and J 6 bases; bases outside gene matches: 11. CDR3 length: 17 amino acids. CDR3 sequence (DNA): TGTGCCAGCAGCCCGCGGACTAGCGGGATCGCTCGCAATGAGCAGTTCTTC. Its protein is CASSPRTSGIARNEQFF.

The CDR3 loop is CATSRDQNTRSQPQHF. CDR3 nucleotides: TGTGCCACCAGCAGAGATCAAAATACGAGGTCCCAGCCCCAGCATTTT. The V gene is TRBV15, the J gene TRBJ1-5; no reliable D call. CDR1 is LNHNV, CDR2 YYDKDF, per germline (reference sequence). The CDR3 totals 16 residues. The V end was cut by 0 bases, the J end by 7 bases, with 16 bases between. Full variable domain (outside the CDR3, taken from reference TRBV15 and TRBJ1-5): DAMVIQNPRYQVTQFGKPVTLSCSQTLNHNVMYWYQQKSSQAPKLLFHYYDKDFNNEADTPDNFQSRRPNTSFCFLDIRSPGLGDTAMYLCATSRDQNTRSQPQHFGDGTRLSIL.

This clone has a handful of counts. The CDR3 here is CASSPTRGNTEAFF. The CDR3 DNA reads as TGCGCCAGCAGCCCGACACGGGGGAACACTGAAGCTTTCTTT. The V and J genes are TRBV5-1 and TRBJ1-1; D gene unclear. The V end lost 4 bases, the J end lost 1 base, and 11 bases lay between the germline ends. The CDR3 is made up of 14 amino acids. Germline assignment: CDR1 SGHRS and CDR2 YFSETQ. The full variable domain, in which reference TRBV5-1 and TRBJ1-1 provide the parts outside the CDR3, is KAGVTQTPRYLIKTRGQQVTLSCSPISGHRSVSWYQQTPGQGLQFLFEYFSETQRNKGNFPGRFSGRQFSNSRSEMNVSTLELGDSALYLCASSPTRGNTEAFFGQGTRLTVV.

CDR3 nucleotide sequence: TGTGCCAGCTCACCACGGGCGGGAGAGGGGGAGCAGTTCTTC. Translated, it gives CASSPRAGEGEQFF. The chain is built from TRBV18 and TRBJ2-1, with TRBD2 matching 7 bases. The CDR3 loop spans 14 amino acids. J gave up 10 bases and V 1 base, and 7 bases lay outside the gene matches. CDR1 is KGHSH, CDR2 LQKENI, per germline.

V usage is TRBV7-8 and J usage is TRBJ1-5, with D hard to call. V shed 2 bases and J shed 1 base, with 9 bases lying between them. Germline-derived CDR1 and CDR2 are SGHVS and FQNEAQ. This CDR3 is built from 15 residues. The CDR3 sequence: CASSLIGRSNQPQHF. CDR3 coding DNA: TGTGCCAGCAGCTTAATAGGGAGGAGCAATCAGCCCCAGCATTTT.

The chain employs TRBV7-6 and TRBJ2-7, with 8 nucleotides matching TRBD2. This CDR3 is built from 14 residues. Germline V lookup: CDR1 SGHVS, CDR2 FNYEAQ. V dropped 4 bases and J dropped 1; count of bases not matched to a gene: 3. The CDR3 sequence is CASSSAGGSYEQYF. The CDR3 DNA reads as TGTGCCAGCAGCTCCGCGGGGGGTTCCTACGAGCAGTACTTC.

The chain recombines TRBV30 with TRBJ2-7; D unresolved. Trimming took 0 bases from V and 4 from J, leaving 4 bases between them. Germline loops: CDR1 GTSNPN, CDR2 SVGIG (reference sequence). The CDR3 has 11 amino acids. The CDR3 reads CAWSVTYEQYF. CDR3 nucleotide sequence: TGTGCCTGGAGTGTAACTTACGAGCAGTACTTC.

As DNA, the CDR3 is TGCGCCAGCAGCTTAGGGGGACAAGACTACGAGCAGTACTTC. This sequence encodes CASSLGGQDYEQYF. The gene calls are TRBV5-1 and TRBJ2-7, with D possibly matching TRBD1 (6 bases). This CDR3 region has 14 residues. V gave up 2 bases and J gave up 3 bases, with 12 bases separating them. CDR1 and CDR2 from the germline V gene are SGHRS and YFSETQ.

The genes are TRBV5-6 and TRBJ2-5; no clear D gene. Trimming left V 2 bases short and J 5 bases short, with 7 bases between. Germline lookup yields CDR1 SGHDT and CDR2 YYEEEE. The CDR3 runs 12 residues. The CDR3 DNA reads TGTGCCAGCAGCTTTTCTCTGGAGACCCAGTACTTC. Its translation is CASSFSLETQYF. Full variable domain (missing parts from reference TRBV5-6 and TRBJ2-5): DAGVTQSPTHLIKTRGQQVTLRCSPKSGHDTVSWYQQALGQGPQFIFQYYEEEERQRGNFPDRFSGHQFPNYSSELNVNALLLGDSALYLCASSFSLETQYFGPGTRLLVL.

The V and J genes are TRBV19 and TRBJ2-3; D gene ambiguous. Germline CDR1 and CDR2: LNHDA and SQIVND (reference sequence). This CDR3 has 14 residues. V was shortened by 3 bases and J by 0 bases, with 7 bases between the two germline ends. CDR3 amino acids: CASSILSSTDTQYF. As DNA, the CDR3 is TGTGCCAGTAGTATCCTCAGTAGCACAGATACGCAGTATTTT. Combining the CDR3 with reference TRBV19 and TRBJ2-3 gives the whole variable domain DGGITQSPKYLFRKEGQNVTLSCEQNLNHDAMYWYRQDPGQGLRLIYYSQIVNDFQKGDIAEGYSVSREKKESFPLTVTSAQKNPTAFYLCASSILSSTDTQYFGPGTRLTVL.

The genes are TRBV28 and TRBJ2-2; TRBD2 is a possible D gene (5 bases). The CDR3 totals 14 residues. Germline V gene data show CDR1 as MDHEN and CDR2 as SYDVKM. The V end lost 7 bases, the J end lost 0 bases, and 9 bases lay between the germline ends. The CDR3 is CASTRGSNTGELFF. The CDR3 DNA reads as TGTGCCAGCACCCGGGGTTCGAACACCGGGGAGCTGTTTTTT.

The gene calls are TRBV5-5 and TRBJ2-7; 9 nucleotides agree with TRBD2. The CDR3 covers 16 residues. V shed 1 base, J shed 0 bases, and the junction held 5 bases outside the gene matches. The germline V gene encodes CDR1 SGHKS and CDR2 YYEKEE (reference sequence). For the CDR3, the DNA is TGTGCCAGCAGCTTGATAGCGGGGGACAGCTCCTACGAGCAGTACTTC. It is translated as CASSLIAGDSSYEQYF.

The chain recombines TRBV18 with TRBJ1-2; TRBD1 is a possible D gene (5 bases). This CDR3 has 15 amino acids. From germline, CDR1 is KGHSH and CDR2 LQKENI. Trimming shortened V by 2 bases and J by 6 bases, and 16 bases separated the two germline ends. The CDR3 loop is CASSPRPDAGNGYTF. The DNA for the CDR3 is TGTGCCAGCTCACCAAGGCCCGACGCAGGGAATGGCTACACCTTC.

CDR3 nucleotides: TGTGCCACCGTGGGACTAGCGGGGGGGCGGACCGGGGAGCTGTTTTTT. Translated, it gives CATVGLAGGRTGELFF. This chain connects TRBV19 to TRBJ2-2, with 16 bases that match TRBD2. The CDR3 is 16 amino acids. Trimming cost V 10 bases and J 5 bases; bases outside gene matches: 7. Germline CDR1 is LNHDA and CDR2 is SQIVND (reference sequence).

CDR3 loop: CASRGGLLAQHF. For the CDR3, the DNA is TGTGCCAGCAGAGGTGGACTATTGGCCCAGCATTTT. V and J are TRBV28 and TRBJ1-5; D is unresolved. The CDR3 has 12 residues. Trimming left V 6 bases short and J 11 bases short, with 14 bases between. Looked up from germline, CDR1 is MDHEN and CDR2 is SYDVKM.

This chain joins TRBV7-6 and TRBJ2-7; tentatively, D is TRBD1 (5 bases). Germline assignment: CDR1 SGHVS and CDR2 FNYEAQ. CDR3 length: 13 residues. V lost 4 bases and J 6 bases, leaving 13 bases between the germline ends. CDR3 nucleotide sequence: TGTGCCAGCAGCTCAAATCAGGGTTCCGAGCAGTACTTC. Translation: CASSSNQGSEQYF.

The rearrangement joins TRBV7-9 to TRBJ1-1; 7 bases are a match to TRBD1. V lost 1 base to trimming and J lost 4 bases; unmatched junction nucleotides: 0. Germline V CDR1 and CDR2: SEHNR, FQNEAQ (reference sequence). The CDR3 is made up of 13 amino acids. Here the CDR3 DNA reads TGTGCCAGCAGCTTAGGACAGGGCACTGAAGCTTTCTTT. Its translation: CASSLGQGTEAFF.

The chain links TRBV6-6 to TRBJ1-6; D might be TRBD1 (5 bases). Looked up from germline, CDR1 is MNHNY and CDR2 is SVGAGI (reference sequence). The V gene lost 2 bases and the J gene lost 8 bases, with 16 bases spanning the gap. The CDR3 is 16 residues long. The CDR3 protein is CASSYGTAIPYSPLHF. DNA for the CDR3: TGTGCCAGCAGTTACGGGACTGCTATCCCATATTCACCCCTCCACTTT.

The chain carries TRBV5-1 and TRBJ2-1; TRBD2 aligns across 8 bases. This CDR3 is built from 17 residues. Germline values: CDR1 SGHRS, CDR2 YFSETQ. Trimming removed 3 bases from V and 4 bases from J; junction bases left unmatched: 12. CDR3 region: CASSSGHGRGAYNEQFF. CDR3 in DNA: TGCGCCAGCAGCTCAGGGCATGGGCGGGGGGCGTACAATGAGCAGTTCTTC.

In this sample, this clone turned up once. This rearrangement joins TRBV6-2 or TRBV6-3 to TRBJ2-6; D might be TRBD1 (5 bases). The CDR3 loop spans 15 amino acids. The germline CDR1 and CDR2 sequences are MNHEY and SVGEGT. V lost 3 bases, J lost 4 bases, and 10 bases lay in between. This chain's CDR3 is CASSYIGAGANVLTF. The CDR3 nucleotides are TGTGCCAGCAGTTATATTGGGGCAGGGGCCAACGTCCTGACTTTC.

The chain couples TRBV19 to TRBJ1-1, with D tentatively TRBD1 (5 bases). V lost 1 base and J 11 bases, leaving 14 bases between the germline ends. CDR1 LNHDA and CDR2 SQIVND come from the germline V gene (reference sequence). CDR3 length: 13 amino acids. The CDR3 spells CASSIAGNGDAFF. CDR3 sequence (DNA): TGTGCCAGTAGTATAGCAGGGAACGGAGACGCTTTCTTT.

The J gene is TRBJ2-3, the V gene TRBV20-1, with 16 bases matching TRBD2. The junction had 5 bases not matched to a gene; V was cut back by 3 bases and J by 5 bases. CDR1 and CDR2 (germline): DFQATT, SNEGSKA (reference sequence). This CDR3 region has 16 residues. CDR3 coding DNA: TGCAGTGCTAGTGGGACTAGCGGGAGGGTGGAAGATACGCAGTATTTT. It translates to CSASGTSGRVEDTQYF.

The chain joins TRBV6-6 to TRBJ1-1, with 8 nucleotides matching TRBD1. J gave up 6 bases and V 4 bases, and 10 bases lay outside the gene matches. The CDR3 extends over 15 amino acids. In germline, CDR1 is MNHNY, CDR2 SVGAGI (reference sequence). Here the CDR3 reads CASSWTGHQQAEAFF. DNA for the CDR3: TGTGCCAGCAGTTGGACAGGGCATCAACAGGCTGAAGCTTTCTTT.

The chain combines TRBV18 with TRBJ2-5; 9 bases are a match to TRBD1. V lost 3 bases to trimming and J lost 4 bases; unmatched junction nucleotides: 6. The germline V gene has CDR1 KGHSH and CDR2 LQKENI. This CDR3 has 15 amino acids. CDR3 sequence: CASSPGQGTGETQYF. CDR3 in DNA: TGTGCCAGCTCACCGGGACAGGGTACGGGAGAGACCCAGTACTTC.

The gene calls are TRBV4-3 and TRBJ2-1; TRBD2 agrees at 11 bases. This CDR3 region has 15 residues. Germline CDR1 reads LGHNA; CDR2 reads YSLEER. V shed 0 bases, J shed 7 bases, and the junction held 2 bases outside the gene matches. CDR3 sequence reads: CASSQDTSGSNEQFF. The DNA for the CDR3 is TGCGCCAGCAGCCAAGACACTAGCGGGAGTAATGAGCAGTTCTTC.

Here the CDR3 reads CASSLGGSHIPNNEQFF. CDR3 nucleotides: TGTGCCAGCAGCTTAGGAGGCTCCCATATACCGAACAATGAGCAGTTCTTC. The chain employs TRBV7-8 and TRBJ2-1; D remains ambiguous. V dropped 1 base and J dropped 5 bases, with 18 bases sitting between them. This CDR3 has 17 amino acids. The germline CDR1 and CDR2 sequences are SGHVS and FQNEAQ. Together with reference TRBV7-8 and TRBJ2-1, the CDR3 gives the full variable domain: GAGVSQSPRYKVAKRGQDVALRCDPISGHVSLFWYQQALGQGPEFLTYFQNEAQLDKSGLPSDRFFAERPEGSVSTLKIQRTQQEDSAVYLCASSLGGSHIPNNEQFFGPGTRLTVL.

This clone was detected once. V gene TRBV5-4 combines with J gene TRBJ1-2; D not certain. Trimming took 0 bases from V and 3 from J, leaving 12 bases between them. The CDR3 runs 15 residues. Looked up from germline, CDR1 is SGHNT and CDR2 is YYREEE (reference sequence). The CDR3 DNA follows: TGTGCCAGCAGCTTGGTTCCGGGTAAAGACTATGGCTACACCTTC. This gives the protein CASSLVPGKDYGYTF.

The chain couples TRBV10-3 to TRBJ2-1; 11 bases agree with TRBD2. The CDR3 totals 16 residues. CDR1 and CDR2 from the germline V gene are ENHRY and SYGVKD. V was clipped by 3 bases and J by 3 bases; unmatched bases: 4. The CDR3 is CAISEIAGGIYNEQFF. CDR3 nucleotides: TGTGCCATCAGTGAAATAGCGGGGGGGATCTACAATGAGCAGTTCTTC.